One sample yielded the 20 T cell receptor beta chains listed below, sequenced in a study of spatial heterogeneity in lung cancer. TCRdb re-called the 5' RACE reads with MiXCR, one entry per CDR3 protein. The sample shows 25,000 to 35,000 distinct CDR3 sequences, 5.4% of them seen only once. As for time point: blood at routine non-recurrence follow-up after resection. The starting material was PBMCs, obtained at follow-up. The receptors shown here come from a female donor with early-stage non-small cell lung cancer.

This clonotype was seen repeatedly, ten times or more. The chain links TRBV6-5 to TRBJ2-5, with a weak D call TRBD1 (5 bases). CDR3 length: 14 residues. V dropped 2 bases and J dropped 1 base, with 8 bases sitting between them. Germline V CDR1 and CDR2: MNHEY, SVGAGI. CDR3 DNA: TGTGCCAGCAGTTACGGGCAGGGCCAAGAGACCCAGTACTTC. This sequence encodes CASSYGQGQETQYF.

This clonotype was seen many times. As DNA, the CDR3 is TGTGCCAGCAGCCTCGGACTAGCGGGAGGAACCACAGCCACAGATACGCAGTATTTT. It is translated as CASSLGLAGGTTATDTQYF. The chain combines TRBV6-1 with TRBJ2-3; 14 nucleotides match TRBD2. The J segment lost 2 bases and the V segment lost 6 bases, leaving 13 bases of the junction unmatched. Germline V gene sequence: CDR1 MNHNS, CDR2 SASEGT. The CDR3 spans 19 residues.

At least ten counts were recorded for this clonotype. The chain couples TRBV18 to TRBJ1-5, with 7 bases identical to TRBD1. After removal of 0 bases from V and 3 bases from J, the junction contained 2 bases not matched to a gene. The CDR3 loop spans 15 amino acids. Germline-derived CDR1 and CDR2 are KGHSH and LQKENI. In DNA, the CDR3 is TGTGCCAGCTCACCACCGGGACAGCACAATCAGCCCCAGCATTTT. Amino acids: CASSPPGQHNQPQHF.

In this sample, this clonotype turned up a few times. The J gene is TRBJ2-2, the V gene TRBV5-1; 9 bases match TRBD1. The V segment lost 2 bases and the J segment 8 bases; nucleotides outside the gene matches: 10. CDR3 length: 16 amino acids. The germline gives CDR1 SGHRS, CDR2 YFSETQ. The CDR3 region is CASSFFTGGALGELFF. The CDR3, as DNA: TGCGCCAGCAGCTTCTTTACAGGGGGCGCATTAGGGGAGCTGTTTTTT.

This chain uses TRBV28 with TRBJ2-3, with 8 positions matching TRBD1. After removal of 1 base from V and 2 bases from J, the junction contained 11 bases not matched to a gene. The CDR3 consists of 18 residues. The germline CDR1 and CDR2 sequences are MDHEN and SYDVKM. DNA for the CDR3: TGTGCCAGCAGTTTATTAACGGCAGGGGGCCCATTCACAGATACGCAGTATTTT. This encodes CASSLLTAGGPFTDTQYF.

This clonotype was seen at least ten times. The CDR3 loop is CSVGGGVDQPQHF. CDR3 DNA sequence: TGCAGCGTTGGAGGGGGGGTTGATCAGCCCCAGCATTTT. The chain combines TRBV29-1 with TRBJ1-5, with D possibly TRBD1 on 6 matching bases. The CDR3 totals 13 residues. The V gene lost 4 bases and the J gene lost 5 bases, with 12 bases spanning the gap. Germline V gives CDR1 SQVTM, CDR2 ANQGSEA.

This clonotype was counted ten times or more. This sequence joins TRBV20-1 and TRBJ2-1; TRBD2 aligns across 8 bases. V lost 6 bases, J lost 9 bases, and 13 bases stayed unmatched. The CDR3 is 14 residues long. Germline assignment: CDR1 DFQATT and CDR2 SNEGSKA (reference sequence). CDR3 in DNA: TGCAGTGCCTTCGGGATAGCGGGAAAAAGTGAGCAGTTCTTC. Translating gives CSAFGIAGKSEQFF.

The chain employs TRBV12-3 or TRBV12-4 and TRBJ2-1, with D maybe TRBD2 (5 bases). The V end was cut by 6 bases, the J end by 6 bases, with 15 bases between. The CDR3 has 14 residues. The CDR3 DNA follows: TGTGCCAGCAGCCTGCCGGGGATTATCAATGAGCAGTTCTTC. Its protein is CASSLPGIINEQFF.

This clonotype was found many times. The genes are TRBV5-6 and TRBJ1-1, with D uncertain. Germline assignment: CDR1 SGHDT and CDR2 YYEEEE. Trimming cost V 1 base and J 0 bases, with 10 bases left between them. CDR3 size: 15 residues. In nucleotides, the CDR3 is TGTGCCAGCAGCTTGTTGGGCGACATGAACACTGAAGCTTTCTTT. Residues: CASSLLGDMNTEAFF. Supplemented by reference TRBV5-6 and TRBJ1-1, the full variable domain reads DAGVTQSPTHLIKTRGQQVTLRCSPKSGHDTVSWYQQALGQGPQFIFQYYEEEERQRGNFPDRFSGHQFPNYSSELNVNALLLGDSALYLCASSLLGDMNTEAFFGQGTRLTVV.

This clonotype occurred many times. The genes are TRBV7-9 and TRBJ2-3, with TRBD2 as a possible D gene (5 bases). Germline loops: CDR1 SEHNR, CDR2 FQNEAQ (reference sequence). CDR3 length equals 15 residues. V was clipped by 5 bases and J by 3 bases, with 15 bases between them. In nucleotides, the CDR3 is TGTGCCAGCAGCCCCCTCCTGGGGAGAACAGATACGCAGTATTTT. Its protein product is CASSPLLGRTDTQYF.

This chain connects TRBV10-3 to TRBJ2-1, with 9 bases identical to TRBD1. This CDR3 has 15 residues. V lost 7 bases, J lost 6 bases, and 10 bases stayed unmatched. Germline-derived CDR1 and CDR2 are ENHRY and SYGVKD. CDR3 coding DNA: TGTGCCATCACCAAGGGACAGGGAATGCGCAATGAGCAGTTCTTC. Its translation: CAITKGQGMRNEQFF.

This clonotype was observed a few times. The chain is built from TRBV7-9 and TRBJ1-3; TRBD1 is a possible D gene (5 bases). The CDR3 extends over 14 amino acids. Germline V gene sequence: CDR1 SEHNR, CDR2 FQNEAQ (reference sequence). V lost 6 bases and J lost 4, with 13 bases in between. CDR3 bases: TGTGCCAGCAGAAGAGGGGAGGCGGGAAACACCATATATTTT. Residues: CASRRGEAGNTIYF.

At least ten counts were recorded for this clonotype. This rearrangement joins TRBV5-1 to TRBJ2-7, with D maybe TRBD2 (6 bases). CDR3 length: 13 residues. Trimming left V 4 bases short and J 3 bases short, with 11 bases between. The germline CDR1 and CDR2 sequences are SGHRS and YFSETQ. The CDR3 loop is CASSPGLDYEQYF. The CDR3 region has the DNA TGCGCCAGCAGCCCGGGACTCGACTACGAGCAGTACTTC.

This clonotype has a count of ten or more. CDR3: CSAKGGLAGESSYEQYF. As DNA, the CDR3 is TGCAGTGCTAAGGGAGGACTAGCGGGAGAAAGTTCCTACGAGCAGTACTTC. V gene TRBV20-1 combines with J gene TRBJ2-7; 13 bases line up with TRBD2. The CDR3 contains 17 residues. V was clipped by 4 bases and J by 1 base; unmatched bases: 10. Per the germline V gene, CDR1 is DFQATT and CDR2 is SNEGSKA (reference sequence).

This clonotype was seen more than once but under ten times. A read error is possible here, since a much larger clone lies one base away. The V and J genes are TRBV12-3 or TRBV12-4 and TRBJ2-3; unclear D gene. The ends were cut back, 2 bases at V and 1 base at J, with 13 bases in the middle. The length of the CDR3 is 16 residues. CDR3 sequence reads: CASSLYGLRGTDTQYF. The CDR3 coding sequence is TGTGCCAGCAGTTTATATGGTTTACGGGGCACAGATACGCAGTATTTT.

This clonotype was observed many times. The genes are TRBV7-9 and TRBJ2-5; D is perhaps TRBD1 (5 bases). The CDR3 runs 17 residues. V was shortened by 5 bases and J by 4 bases, with 23 bases between the two germline ends. CDR1 SEHNR and CDR2 FQNEAQ come from the germline V gene (reference sequence). The CDR3 DNA is TGTGCCAGCAGCAAACCCACCGGGCCTCATAGGGGAGAGACCCAGTACTTC. This translates into CASSKPTGPHRGETQYF.

This clonotype has at least ten counts. The chain couples TRBV19 to TRBJ2-7; D might be TRBD1 or TRBD2, each matching 7 bases. The CDR3 consists of 13 residues. V was clipped by 9 bases and J by 5 bases, with 17 bases between them. Per the germline V gene, CDR1 is LNHDA and CDR2 is SQIVND (reference sequence). The CDR3 region has the DNA TGTGCCAGCAGCTTACAGGGGAGGGACGAGCAGTACTTC. This gives the protein CASSLQGRDEQYF.

This clonotype was seen at least ten times. The CDR3 DNA reads as TGTGCCAGCAGCCCAATCGGTTATACTAATACGCAGTATTTT. Encoded protein: CASSPIGYTNTQYF. The chain recombines TRBV12-3 or TRBV12-4 with TRBJ2-3, with no clear D. This CDR3 contains 14 residues. V was pared by 6 bases and J by 7 bases, with 17 bases between.

CDR3 DNA sequence: TGTGCCAGCACAGGAACTAGCCGCAGAGAGACCCAGTACTTC. It encodes CASTGTSRRETQYF. This rearrangement joins TRBV28 to TRBJ2-5; D may be TRBD2 (6 bases). Looked up from germline, CDR1 is MDHEN and CDR2 is SYDVKM. The V end lost 7 bases, the J end lost 4 bases, and 16 bases lay between the germline ends. The CDR3 runs to 14 residues.

This clonotype turned up a few times. This sequence joins TRBV4-2 and TRBJ1-1; tentative D call: TRBD1 (6 bases). The CDR3 has 14 residues. Trimming removed 1 base from V and 6 bases from J, with 12 bases in between. Germline lookup yields CDR1 LGHNA and CDR2 YNFKEQ. The CDR3 region has the DNA TGTGCCAGCAGCCAAGCAGGGGTCGGATCTGAAGCTTTCTTT. Its translation: CASSQAGVGSEAFF.